The clone carrying this TCR beta chain was observed a few times. CDR3 length: 16 residues. Losses at the gene ends were 5 bases for V and 5 bases for J; bases not matched to a gene: 10. Germline CDR1 SGHTA, CDR2 FQGNSA. These data come from a study of blood T cell repertoires in COVID-19. Profiling relied on immunoSEQ multiplex PCR, and the TCRdb table lists in-frame clones only, not all of them. The sample lists 180,000 or so clones, 80% to 90% occurring once. This TCR came from a man in his fifties or sixties with acute or convalescent COVID-19. The chain is built from TRBV7-2 and TRBJ2-2, with 8 bases identical to TRBD2. The sequenced sample was peripheral blood. As DNA, the CDR3 is TGTGCCAGCAGCCAATCATTAGCGGGATGGACCGGGGAGCTGTTTTTT. Translation: CASSQSLAGWTGELFF.